This T cell receptor beta chain was documented in a study of blood T cell repertoires in COVID-19. Study-wide background: COVID-19 samples collected from the United States, Italy and Spain covered acute and convalescent phases. From T cells, B-cell-depleted T cells, or PBMCs came the material, which was cDNA or gDNA.

With respect to this clone: The junction does not match germline at one end; this may be a read error.

This CDR3 is built from 9 residues. The germline gives CDR1 PRHDT, CDR2 FYEKMQ (reference sequence). Per the authors' pipeline: Reference gene primer amplification gave nucleated cell count estimates. The method was immunoSEQ multiplex PCR; TCRdb's version includes in-frame clones alone and lacks a portion of them. That table gives V, J and clone size, and the DNA gave D and trimming. In the table there are about 190,000 clones, about 82% of which are singletons. The gene calls are TRBV13 and TRBJ2-1; the D gene is possibly TRBD2 (5 bases). The receptor's source is a woman in her twenties or thirties with acute or convalescent COVID-19. Input material: peripheral blood. CDR3 sequence: CADYSEQFF. For the CDR3, the DNA is TGTGCCGACTACAGTGAGCAGTTCTTC.